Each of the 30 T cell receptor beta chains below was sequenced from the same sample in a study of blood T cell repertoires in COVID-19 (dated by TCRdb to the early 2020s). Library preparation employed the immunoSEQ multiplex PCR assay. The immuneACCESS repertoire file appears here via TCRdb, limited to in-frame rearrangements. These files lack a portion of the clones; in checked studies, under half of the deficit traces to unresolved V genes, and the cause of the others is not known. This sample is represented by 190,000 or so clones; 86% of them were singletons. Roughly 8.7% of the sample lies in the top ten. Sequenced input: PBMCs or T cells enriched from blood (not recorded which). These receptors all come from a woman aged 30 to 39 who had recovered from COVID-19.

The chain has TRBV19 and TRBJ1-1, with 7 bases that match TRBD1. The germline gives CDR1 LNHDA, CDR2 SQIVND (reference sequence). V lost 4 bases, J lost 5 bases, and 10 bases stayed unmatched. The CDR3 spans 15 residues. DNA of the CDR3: TGTGCCAGTAGTACATCACCACAGGGGTGGACTGAAGCTTTCTTT. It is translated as CASSTSPQGWTEAFF.

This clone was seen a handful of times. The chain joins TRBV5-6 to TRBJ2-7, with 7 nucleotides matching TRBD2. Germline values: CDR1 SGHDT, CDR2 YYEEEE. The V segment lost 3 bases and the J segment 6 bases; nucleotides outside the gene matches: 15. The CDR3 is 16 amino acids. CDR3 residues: CASSWGVAGAPSEQYF. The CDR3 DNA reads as TGTGCCAGCAGCTGGGGGGTGGCGGGAGCCCCGTCCGAGCAGTACTTC.

This CDR3 reads CASCERGPSYEQYF. CDR3 DNA: TGCGCCAGCTGCGAGCGGGGGCCCTCCTACGAGCAGTACTTC. The chain joins TRBV5-1 to TRBJ2-7, with 8 bases aligning to TRBD2. There are 14 residues in the CDR3. CDR1 is SGHRS and CDR2 is YFSETQ in the germline V gene. V lost 7 bases to trimming and J lost 0 bases; unmatched junction nucleotides: 6.

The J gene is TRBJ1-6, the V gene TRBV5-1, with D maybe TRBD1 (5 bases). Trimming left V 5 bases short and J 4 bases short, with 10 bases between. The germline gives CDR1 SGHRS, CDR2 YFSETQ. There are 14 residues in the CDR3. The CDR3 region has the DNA TGCGCCAGCAGTTTGACAGTTTATAATTCACCCCTCCACTTT. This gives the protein CASSLTVYNSPLHF.

CDR3 loop: CASSLNPGQSYEQYF. As DNA, the CDR3 is TGTGCCAGCAGCCTTAACCCGGGACAGTCCTACGAGCAGTACTTC. The V and J genes are TRBV2 and TRBJ2-7, with 7 bases that match TRBD1. The CDR3 is 15 residues long. Germline V gene lookup returns CDR1 SNHLY and CDR2 FYNNEI. Trimming removed 6 bases from V and 1 base from J; junction bases left unmatched: 9.

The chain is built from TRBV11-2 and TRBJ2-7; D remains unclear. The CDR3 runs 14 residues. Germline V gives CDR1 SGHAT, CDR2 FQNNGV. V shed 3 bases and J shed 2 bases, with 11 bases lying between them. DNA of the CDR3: TGTGCCAGCAGCTTCGGAACAGCTACCTACGAGCAGTACTTC. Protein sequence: CASSFGTATYEQYF.

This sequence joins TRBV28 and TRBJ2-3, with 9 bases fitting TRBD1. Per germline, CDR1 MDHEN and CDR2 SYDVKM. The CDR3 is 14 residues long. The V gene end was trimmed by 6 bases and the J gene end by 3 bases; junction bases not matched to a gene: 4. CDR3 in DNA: TGTGCCAGCAGCATGGGACAGGGAACAGATACGCAGTATTTT. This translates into CASSMGQGTDTQYF.

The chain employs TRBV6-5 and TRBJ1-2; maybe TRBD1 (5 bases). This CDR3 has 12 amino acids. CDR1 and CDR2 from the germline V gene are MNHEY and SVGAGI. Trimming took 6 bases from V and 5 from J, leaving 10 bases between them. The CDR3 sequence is CASSREGYGYTF. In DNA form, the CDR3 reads TGTGCCAGCAGCAGGGAGGGGTATGGCTACACCTTC.

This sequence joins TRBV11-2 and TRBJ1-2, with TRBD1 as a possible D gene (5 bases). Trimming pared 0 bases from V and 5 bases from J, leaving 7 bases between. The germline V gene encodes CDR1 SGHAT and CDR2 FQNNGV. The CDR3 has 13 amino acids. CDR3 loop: CASSLDRVYGYTF. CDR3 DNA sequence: TGTGCCAGCAGCTTAGACAGGGTATATGGCTACACCTTC.

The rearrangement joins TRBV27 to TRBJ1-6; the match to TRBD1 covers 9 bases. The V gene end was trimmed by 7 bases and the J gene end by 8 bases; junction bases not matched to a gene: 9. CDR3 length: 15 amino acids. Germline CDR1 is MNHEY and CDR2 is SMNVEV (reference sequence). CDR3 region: CASNSRDREYSPLHF. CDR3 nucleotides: TGTGCCAGCAATAGCCGGGACAGGGAATATTCACCCCTCCACTTT.

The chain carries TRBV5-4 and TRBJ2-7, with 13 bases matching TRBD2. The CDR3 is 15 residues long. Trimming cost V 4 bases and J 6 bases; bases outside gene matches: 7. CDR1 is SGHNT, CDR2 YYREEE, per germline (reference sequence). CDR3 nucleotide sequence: TGTGCCAGCAGCCGTAGGACTAGCGGGAGTAGCGAGCAGTACTTC. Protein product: CASSRRTSGSSEQYF.

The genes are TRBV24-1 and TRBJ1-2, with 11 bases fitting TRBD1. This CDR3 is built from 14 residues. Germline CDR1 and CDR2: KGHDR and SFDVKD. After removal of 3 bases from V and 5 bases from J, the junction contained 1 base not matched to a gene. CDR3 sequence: CATSDRDRGYGYTF. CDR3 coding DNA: TGTGCCACCAGTGATAGGGACAGGGGGTATGGCTACACCTTC.

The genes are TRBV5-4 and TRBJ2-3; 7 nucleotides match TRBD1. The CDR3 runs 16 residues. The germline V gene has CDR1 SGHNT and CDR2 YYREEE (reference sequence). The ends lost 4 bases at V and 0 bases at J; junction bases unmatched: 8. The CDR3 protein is CASSKGQDPSTDTQYF. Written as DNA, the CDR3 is TGTGCCAGCAGCAAAGGACAGGATCCTAGCACAGATACGCAGTATTTT.

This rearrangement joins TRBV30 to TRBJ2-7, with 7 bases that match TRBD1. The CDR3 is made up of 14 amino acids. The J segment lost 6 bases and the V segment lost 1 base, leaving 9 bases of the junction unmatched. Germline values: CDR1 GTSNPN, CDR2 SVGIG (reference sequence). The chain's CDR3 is CAWSGKGASIEQYF. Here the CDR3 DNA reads TGTGCCTGGAGTGGTAAGGGGGCATCGATCGAGCAGTACTTC. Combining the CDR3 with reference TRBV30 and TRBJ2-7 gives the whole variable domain SQTIHQWPATLVQPVGSPLSLECTVEGTSNPNLYWYRQAAGRGLQLLFYSVGIGQISSEVPQNLSASRPQDRQFILSSKKLLLSDSGFYLCAWSGKGASIEQYFGPGTRLTVT.

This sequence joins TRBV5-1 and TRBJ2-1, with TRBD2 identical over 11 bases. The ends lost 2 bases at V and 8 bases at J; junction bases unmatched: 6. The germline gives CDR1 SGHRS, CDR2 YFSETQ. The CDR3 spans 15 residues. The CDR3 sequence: CASSFLGTSGHEQFF. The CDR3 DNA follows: TGCGCCAGCAGCTTCCTCGGGACTAGCGGCCATGAGCAGTTCTTC.

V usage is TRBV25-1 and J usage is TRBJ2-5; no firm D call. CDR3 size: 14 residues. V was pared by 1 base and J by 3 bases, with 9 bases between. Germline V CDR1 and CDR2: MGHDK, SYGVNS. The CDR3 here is CASSEFADKETQYF. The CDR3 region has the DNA TGTGCCAGCAGTGAATTCGCAGACAAAGAGACCCAGTACTTC.

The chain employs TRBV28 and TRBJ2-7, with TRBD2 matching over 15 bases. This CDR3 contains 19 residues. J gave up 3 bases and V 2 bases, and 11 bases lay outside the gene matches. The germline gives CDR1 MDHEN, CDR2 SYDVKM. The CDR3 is CASSLTQGRTSGRDYEQYF. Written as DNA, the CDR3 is TGTGCCAGCAGTTTAACCCAGGGAAGGACTAGCGGGAGGGACTACGAGCAGTACTTC.

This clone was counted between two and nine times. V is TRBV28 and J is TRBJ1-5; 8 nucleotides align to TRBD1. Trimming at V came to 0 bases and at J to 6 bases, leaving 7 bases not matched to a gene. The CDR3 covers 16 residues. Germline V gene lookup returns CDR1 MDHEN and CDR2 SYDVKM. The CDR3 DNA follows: TGTGCCAGCAGTTTATGGAGGACAGGGATTTTTCAGCCCCAGCATTTT. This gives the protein CASSLWRTGIFQPQHF. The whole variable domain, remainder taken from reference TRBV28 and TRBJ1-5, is DVKVTQSSRYLVKRTGEKVFLECVQDMDHENMFWYRQDPGLGLRLIYFSYDVKMKEKGDIPEGYSVSREKKERFSLILESASTNQTSMYLCASSLWRTGIFQPQHFGDGTRLSIL.

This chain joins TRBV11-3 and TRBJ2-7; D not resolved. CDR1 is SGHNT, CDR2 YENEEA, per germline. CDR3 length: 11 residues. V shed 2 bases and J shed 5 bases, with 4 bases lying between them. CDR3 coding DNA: TGTGCCAGCAGCTTAAGCCACGAGCAGTACTTC. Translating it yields CASSLSHEQYF.

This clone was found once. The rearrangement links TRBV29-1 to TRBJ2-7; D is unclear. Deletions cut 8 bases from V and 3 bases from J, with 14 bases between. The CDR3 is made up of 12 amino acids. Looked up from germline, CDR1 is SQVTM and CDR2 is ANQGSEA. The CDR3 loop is CSFGRRRYEQYF. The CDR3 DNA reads TGCAGCTTTGGGCGGAGACGCTACGAGCAGTACTTC.

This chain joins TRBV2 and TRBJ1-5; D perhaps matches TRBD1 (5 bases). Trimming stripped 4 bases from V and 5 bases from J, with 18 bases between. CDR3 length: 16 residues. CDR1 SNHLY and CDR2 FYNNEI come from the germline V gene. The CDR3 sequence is CASSGVGDLFYQPQHF. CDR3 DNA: TGTGCCAGCAGTGGGGTAGGGGACTTGTTCTATCAGCCCCAGCATTTT.

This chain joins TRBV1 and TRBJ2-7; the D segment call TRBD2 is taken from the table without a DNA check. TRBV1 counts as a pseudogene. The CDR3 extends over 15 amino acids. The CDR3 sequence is CTSNKSDDREAGELF. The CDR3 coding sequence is TGCACCAGCAACAAATCAGACGATCGAGAGGCGGGAGAGCTCTTC.

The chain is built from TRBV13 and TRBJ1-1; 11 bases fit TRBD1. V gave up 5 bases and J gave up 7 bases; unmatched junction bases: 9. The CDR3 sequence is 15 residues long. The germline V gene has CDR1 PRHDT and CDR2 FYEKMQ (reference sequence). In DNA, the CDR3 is TGTGCCAGCAGCCTTGGACAGGGGGCGTTAGGTGAAGCTTTCTTT. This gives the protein CASSLGQGALGEAFF.

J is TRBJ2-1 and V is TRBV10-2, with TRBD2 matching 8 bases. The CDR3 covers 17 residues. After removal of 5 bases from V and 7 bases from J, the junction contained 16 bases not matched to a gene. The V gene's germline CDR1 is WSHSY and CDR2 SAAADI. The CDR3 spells CASSLTSGTGGRNEQFF. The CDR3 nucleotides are TGCGCCAGCAGTCTGACCTCGGGGACGGGGGGGCGGAATGAGCAGTTCTTC.

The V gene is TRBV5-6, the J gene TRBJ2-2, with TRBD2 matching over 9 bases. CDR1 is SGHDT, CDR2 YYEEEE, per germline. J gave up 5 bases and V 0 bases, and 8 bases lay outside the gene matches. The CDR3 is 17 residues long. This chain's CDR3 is CASSLEAGGPETGELFF. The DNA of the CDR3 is TGTGCCAGCAGCTTGGAGGCGGGAGGGCCGGAAACCGGGGAGCTGTTTTTT. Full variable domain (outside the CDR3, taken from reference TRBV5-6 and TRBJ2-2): DAGVTQSPTHLIKTRGQQVTLRCSPKSGHDTVSWYQQALGQGPQFIFQYYEEEERQRGNFPDRFSGHQFPNYSSELNVNALLLGDSALYLCASSLEAGGPETGELFFGEGSRLTVL.

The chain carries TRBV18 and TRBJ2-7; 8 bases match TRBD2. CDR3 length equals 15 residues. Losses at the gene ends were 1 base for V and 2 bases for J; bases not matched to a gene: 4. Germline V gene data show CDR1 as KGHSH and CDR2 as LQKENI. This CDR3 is CASSPLAGSTYEQYF. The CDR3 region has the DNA TGTGCCAGCTCACCACTAGCGGGATCCACCTACGAGCAGTACTTC.

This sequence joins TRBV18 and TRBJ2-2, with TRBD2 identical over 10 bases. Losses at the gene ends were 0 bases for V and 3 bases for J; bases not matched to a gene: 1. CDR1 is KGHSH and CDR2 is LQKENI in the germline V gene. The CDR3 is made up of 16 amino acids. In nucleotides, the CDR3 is TGTGCCAGCTCACCACCCCTAGCGGGAGACACCGGGGAGCTGTTTTTT. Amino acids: CASSPPLAGDTGELFF.

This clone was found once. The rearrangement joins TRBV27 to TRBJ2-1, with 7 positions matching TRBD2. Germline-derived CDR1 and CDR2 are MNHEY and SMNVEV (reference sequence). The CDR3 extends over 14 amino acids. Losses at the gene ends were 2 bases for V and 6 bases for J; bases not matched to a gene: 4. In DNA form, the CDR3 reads TGTGCCAGCAGTTTAATCTCTAGCGGCAATGAGCAGTTCTTC. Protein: CASSLISSGNEQFF.

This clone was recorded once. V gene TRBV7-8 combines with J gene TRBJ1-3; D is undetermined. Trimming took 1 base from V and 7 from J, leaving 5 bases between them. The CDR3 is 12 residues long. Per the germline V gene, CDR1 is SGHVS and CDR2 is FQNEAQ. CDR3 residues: CASSLDSNTIYF. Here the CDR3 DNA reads TGTGCCAGCAGCTTAGATAGCAACACCATATATTTT.

Here the CDR3 DNA reads TGTGCCAGTAGTGCCCTGGACAGGGGAGTAAGGGAGACCCAGTACTTC. The encoded protein is CASSALDRGVRETQYF. The V call is TRBV19, the J call TRBJ2-5; 9 positions match TRBD1. CDR1 is LNHDA, CDR2 SQIVND, per germline (reference sequence). The CDR3 has 16 amino acids. Unmatched junction bases numbered 12, after V lost 5 bases and J lost 5 bases.